The T cell receptor beta chain under discussion was sequenced for a study of spatial heterogeneity in lung cancer (dated by TCRdb to the late 2010s). About the full investigation: More beta-chain than alpha-chain transcripts were consistently detected, likely reflecting higher beta-chain transcript abundance. In the raw uncorrected reads, each unique combination of TCR and UMI appeared more than ten times on average. The study quantitatively compared TCR alpha and beta repertoires across multiple tumor regions, matched nontumor lung and blood in non-small cell lung cancer. TCR repertoire features were related to nonsynonymous mutation counts determined by whole-exome sequencing of tumor tissue. At surgery, some 200 tumor regions, 64 matched nontumor lung samples and 50 to 60 PBMC samples were TCR-sequenced for both alpha and beta chains. What the research found in general, with its limitations: Additional single-cell paired TCR alpha and beta sequencing was considered necessary to confirm, at a functional level, the hypothesis that regional TCRs recognize regional mutations.

CDR1 is given as SGHVS and CDR2 as FQNEAQ, both from the germline V gene. Spanning cysteine to phenylalanine, the CDR3 consists of 15 amino acids. The DNA shown is the 45-base CDR3, in frame from base 1. The germline V and J ends show losses of 3 bases and 0 bases respectively, and no gene match explains 3 bases of the junction. According to the study, the label for this sample's time point signals: sample taken at primary tumor resection. TCR sequencing used whole RNA extracted from tumor and nontumor lung tissue, or from cryopreserved PBMC samples, without cell sorting. Samples were obtained from 72 patients with early-stage, untreated non-small cell lung cancer from the lung TRACERx cohort. Patients were selected for TCR sequencing only if sufficient RNA was available from at least two tumor regions. Before being selected, tumor and adjacent nontumor lung specimens were reviewed by a lung pathologist.

This clonotype was counted ten times or more. Its antigen specificity is not known. No base quality information exists; no much larger clone differs at one position. The library was built for alpha chains, so this beta chain is an off-target read and its size means little. Library creation used 5' RACE. The reads were generated on a NextSeq 500. To allow correction of PCR and sequencing errors, the TCR library protocol tagged every TCR cDNA molecule with a unique molecular identifier. Per the authors' processing: TCR identification, UMI-based error correction and CDR3 extraction were all carried out with Decombinator tools. TCRs above a frequency of 2 per 1,000, corresponding to the top 1% of the tumor frequency distribution, were defined as expanded. Rényi diversity was computed with the R vegan package after subsampling each repertoire 100 times to 5,000 TCRs. CDR3 similarity networks were built from amino acid triplet string-kernel similarity, connecting CDR3s with pairwise similarity above 0.82. Clones were called with MiXCR by TCRdb after fastp trimmed the public reads at Q25, and only in-frame beta chains were retained. Identical CDR3 protein sequences are pooled into one entry, listed with their most common genes and DNA. TCRdb, not the original authors, processed these V and J calls. Across this sample there are 8,500 to 14,000 distinct CDR3 sequences, with nearly 4% seen only once. The top ten hold about 7.6% of the sample.

Sample: normal lung tissue next to the tumor, taken at surgery. This clonotype was obtained from a male donor with early-stage non-small cell lung cancer. This chain joins TRBV7-8 to TRBJ2-3, with 7 central nucleotides matching TRBD1. CDR3 region: CASSLGQLSTDTQYF. The DNA sequence is given as TGTGCCAGCAGCTTGGGACAGCTAAGCACAGATACGCAGTATTTT.